The rows below give T cell receptor beta chains drawn from one sample of a study of STAT5B mutations in CD4+ large granular lymphocyte leukemia. Clones were read by immunoSEQ multiplex PCR, and TCRdb kept only the in-frame ones, dropping some. Of around 34,000 clones listed, about 85% are singletons. Specimen: CD4+ T cells from blood buffy coats. These receptors originate from a human donor in good health. Each CDR3 is given with its conserved first and last residue. A D gene is named only where the DNA matches it firmly. Some rows mark clone size as missing; the rest say once, few, many or name a class of expanded clone.

j_call | d_call | v_call | clone_size | cdr3_nt | cdr3_aa
TRBJ2-7 | TRBD1 | TRBV7-8 | NA | TGTGCCAGCAGCCCCCGGGACAGGGTTTCCCACGAGCAGTACTTC | CASSPRDRVSHEQYF
TRBJ2-1 | TRBD2 | TRBV4-3 | NA | TGCGCCAGCAGCCAAGTAAGAGGACTAGCGCTCCTGAGCTCCTACAATGAGCAGTTCTTC | CASSQVRGLALLSSYNEQFF
TRBJ2-5 | NA | TRBV5-6 | NA | TGTGCCAGCAGCTTGCAGGGAGCCCAGACCCAGTACTTC | CASSLQGAQTQYF
TRBJ1-5 | NA | TRBV7-9 | NA | TGTGCTCAAGCGGGCAGCAATCAGCCCCAGCATTTT | CAQAGSNQPQHF
TRBJ1-4 | NA | TRBV7-8 | NA | TGTGCCAGCAGCTTTGTAGGCTTAGGTTATAATGAAAAACTGTTTTTT | CASSFVGLGYNEKLFF
TRBJ1-5 | NA | TRBV7-2 | NA | TGTGCCAGCAGCTTAACGTCTGATCAGCCCCAGCATTTT | CASSLTSDQPQHF
TRBJ2-3 | TRBD2 | TRBV7-9 | NA | TGTGCCAGCAGCTTAGACCATCTAGCGGCAGCCGAGTATTTT | CASSLDHLAAAEYF
TRBJ1-5 | TRBD1 | TRBV2 | few | TGTGCCAGCACTGGCCAGGGGGCTTCCGGGCCCCAGCATTTT | CASTGQGASGPQHF
TRBJ2-5 | NA | TRBV7-2 | NA | TGTGCCAGCAGCTTAGCAGGGGCCCTGGAGACCCAGTACTTC | CASSLAGALETQYF
TRBJ2-2 | TRBD2 | TRBV9 | NA | TGTGCCAGCAATAGACTAGCGGGCACCGGGGAGCTGTTTTTT | CASNRLAGTGELFF
TRBJ2-6 | NA | TRBV4-2 | NA | TGTGCCAGCAGCCAAGAAGAGACAAGGGCCAACGTCCTGACTTTC | CASSQEETRANVLTF
TRBJ2-1 | TRBD1 | TRBV5-4 | few | TGTGCCAGCAGCTTTCCCGGGACAGAGGATTTAGGGCAGTTCTTC | CASSFPGTEDLGQFF
TRBJ2-7 | NA | TRBV11-3 | once | TGTGCCAGCAGCTTAGATCAAGGGGGAGGCGGCTCCTACGAGCAGTACTTC | CASSLDQGGGGSYEQYF
TRBJ2-5 | NA | TRBV14 | NA | TGTGCCAGCAGTCCGGGCTTGGGGCGAGAGACCCAGTACTTC | CASSPGLGRETQYF
TRBJ2-7 | TRBD2 | TRBV5-1 | once | TGCGCCAGCAGCCCCGGGACTAGCGGGAGGGTCCCCTACGAGCAGTACTTC | CASSPGTSGRVPYEQYF
TRBJ1-4 | NA | TRBV6-5 | NA | TGTGCCAGCAGCCTGGGGGGGAGGAAACTGTTTTTT | CASSLGGRKLFF
TRBJ1-5 | TRBD1 | TRBV2 | NA | TGTGCCACCTCGGGACAGAGTTATCAGCCCCAGCATTTT | CATSGQSYQPQHF
TRBJ2-5 | NA | TRBV6-5 | NA | TGTGCCAGCAGTTACTCCGGACTATCAAGGGGGTCCCAGTACTTC | CASSYSGLSRGSQYF